This T cell receptor beta chain was captured in a study of beta chain features in type 1 diabetes. Study results and caveats: VDJ junctions from type 1 diabetes patients carried fewer insertions and larger deletions. Compared to healthy donors, patients appeared to have naive, central memory and Treg TCRB repertoires that were more alike. Significant though moderate, a shortening of TCRB CDR3s appeared in all four CD4+ subsets of Type 1 diabetes patients.

Expressed TCRB transcripts got sequenced, as all isolated RNA was reverse transcribed. TCRdb's table, derived via immunoSEQ multiplex PCR, lists solely in-frame clones and lacks some. This sample has hundreds of thousands of clones, with 14% found just once. This clone was observed a handful of times. Antigen unknown. CD45RO/CCR7/CD25/CD127/CD95/CD27 separated CD4+ naive, central memory, regulatory and stem cell-like memory cells by sorting. This CDR3 has 13 residues. Germline-derived CDR1 and CDR2 are WSHSY and SAAADI. V was pared by 6 bases and J by 10 bases, with 11 bases of the junction left unmatched.

This TCR was sampled from a man in his thirties or forties in good health. Sequenced material: central memory CD4+ T cells from blood. The chain is built from TRBV10-2 and TRBJ2-7; 8 nucleotides align to TRBD1. The CDR3 bases are TGCGCCAGCAGCCTAGGACAGGGCGCTTATCAGTACTTC. Its translation: CASSLGQGAYQYF.